The 7 T cell receptor beta chains presented below share a single source sample, sequenced in a study of cytomegalovirus exposure and HLA in healthy donors. PCR involved 60 Vbeta and 13 Jbeta primers. Using immunoSEQ multiplex PCR, the repertoire was profiled, and TCRdb retains in-frame clones only, with some absent. The repertoire holds under 150,000 clones, with roughly four fifths as singletons. Sequenced material: PBMCs. The source of these receptors is a male donor in good health and CMV-seronegative.

This clone was found a few times. The chain employs TRBV6-5 and TRBJ1-6; D gene ambiguous. With 1 base removed from V and 7 bases from J, the gap between germline ends came to 11 bases. In germline, CDR1 is MNHEY, CDR2 SVGAGI. The CDR3 is made up of 15 amino acids. The chain's CDR3 is CASSYYLSHNSPLHF. CDR3 sequence (DNA): TGTGCCAGCAGTTACTATCTGAGCCACAATTCACCCCTCCACTTT.

This clone turned up a few times. The gene calls are TRBV9 and TRBJ1-2; D gene unclear. V lost 2 bases to trimming and J lost 4 bases, with 9 bases between them. The CDR3 spans 13 residues. Germline V CDR1 and CDR2: SGDLS, YYNGEE. The CDR3 spells CASSVPGAYGYTF. CDR3 nucleotide sequence: TGTGCCAGCAGCGTCCCAGGCGCCTATGGCTACACCTTC. Looking up the rest from reference TRBV9 and TRBJ1-2 gives the full variable domain: DSGVTQTPKHLITATGQRVTLRCSPRSGDLSVYWYQQSLDQGLQFLIQYYNGEERAKGNILERFSAQQFPDLHSELNLSSLELGDSALYFCASSVPGAYGYTFGSGTRLTVV.

DNA for the CDR3: TGTGCCAGCAGTTCCGGGACTAGCGACACAGATACGCAGTATTTT. It codes for CASSSGTSDTDTQYF. The chain couples TRBV6-4 to TRBJ2-3; TRBD2 aligns across 10 bases. CDR1 is MRHNA and CDR2 is SNTAGT in the germline V gene. This CDR3 has 15 residues. V shed 5 bases and J 2 bases; nucleotides not matched to a gene: 4.

The V call is TRBV7-9, the J call TRBJ2-1; the match to TRBD2 covers 13 bases. Germline values: CDR1 SEHNR, CDR2 FQNEAQ (reference sequence). Trimming at V came to 8 bases and at J to 8 bases, leaving 9 bases not matched to a gene. This CDR3 is 15 amino acids long. CDR3 bases: TGTGCCAGCCGCGGACTAGCGGGAGAATTAGATGAGCAGTTCTTC. Translated, it gives CASRGLAGELDEQFF.

This chain uses TRBV19 with TRBJ1-5; 8 bases map to TRBD1. The J segment lost 0 bases and the V segment lost 3 bases, leaving 7 bases of the junction unmatched. Germline lookup yields CDR1 LNHDA and CDR2 SQIVND (reference sequence). This CDR3 has 17 residues. The DNA for the CDR3 is TGTGCCAGTAGTATTCCGGGACAGGCCCATAGCAATCAGCCCCAGCATTTT. It specifies CASSIPGQAHSNQPQHF.

This rearrangement joins TRBV18 to TRBJ2-3; 7 bases align to TRBD1. CDR3 size: 15 residues. CDR1 and CDR2 (germline): KGHSH, LQKENI. Trimming took 3 bases from V and 6 from J; bases not matched to a gene: 9. The CDR3 nucleotides are TGTGCCAGCTCACCTCCACAGGGGTCAAAGGATACGCAGTATTTT. It is translated as CASSPPQGSKDTQYF.

The gene calls are TRBV18 and TRBJ1-2; no clear D. In germline, CDR1 is KGHSH, CDR2 LQKENI. V dropped 2 bases and J dropped 7 bases, with 11 bases sitting between them. The CDR3 contains 13 residues. The CDR3 nucleotides read TGTGCCAGCTCACCATCGGGAGCGACTGGCTACACCTTC. This sequence encodes CASSPSGATGYTF.